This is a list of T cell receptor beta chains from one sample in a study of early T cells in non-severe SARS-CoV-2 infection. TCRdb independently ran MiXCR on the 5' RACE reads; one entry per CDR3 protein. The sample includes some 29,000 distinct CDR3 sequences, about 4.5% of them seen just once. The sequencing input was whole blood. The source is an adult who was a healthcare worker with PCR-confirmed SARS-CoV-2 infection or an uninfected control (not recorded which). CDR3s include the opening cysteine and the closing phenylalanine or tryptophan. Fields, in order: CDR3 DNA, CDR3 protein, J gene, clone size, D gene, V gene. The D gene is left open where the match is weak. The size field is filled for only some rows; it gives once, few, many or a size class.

CDR3nt: TGTGCCAGCAGCTTAAGGACAGGGAGGTACCAAGAGACCCAGTACTTC
CDR3aa: CASSLRTGRYQETQYF
j_gene: TRBJ2-5
abundance: NA
d_gene: TRBD1
v_gene: TRBV14

CDR3nt: TGTGCCAGCAGCCCAGCGGAGTCCTATAATTCACCCCTCCACTTT
CDR3aa: CASSPAESYNSPLHF
j_gene: TRBJ1-6
abundance: few
d_gene: NA
v_gene: TRBV5-4

CDR3nt: TGTGCCAGCAGCTTACGCCAAAACACTGAAGCTTTCTTT
CDR3aa: CASSLRQNTEAFF
j_gene: TRBJ1-1
abundance: NA
d_gene: NA
v_gene: TRBV13

CDR3nt: TGCAGTGCTTGGGACAGGGGGCACACCGGGGAGCTGTTTTTT
CDR3aa: CSAWDRGHTGELFF
j_gene: TRBJ2-2
abundance: many
d_gene: TRBD1
v_gene: TRBV20-1

CDR3nt: TGTGCCAGCAGCTGGGGACGGTTAAATGAAAAACTGTTTTTT
CDR3aa: CASSWGRLNEKLFF
j_gene: TRBJ1-4
abundance: medium-sized
d_gene: NA
v_gene: TRBV5-6

CDR3nt: TGCGCCAGCAGCCAAGGACAGGTGAATGAAAAACTGTTTTTT
CDR3aa: CASSQGQVNEKLFF
j_gene: TRBJ1-4
abundance: many
d_gene: NA
v_gene: TRBV4-1

CDR3nt: TGCGCCAGCAGCCAAGTTGAGTTGGGGATCTCTGGGGCCAACGTCCTGACTTTC
CDR3aa: CASSQVELGISGANVLTF
j_gene: TRBJ2-6
abundance: many
d_gene: NA
v_gene: TRBV4-3

CDR3nt: TGCGCCAGCAGTCCGCAGGGGAACTATGGCTACACCTTC
CDR3aa: CASSPQGNYGYTF
j_gene: TRBJ1-2
abundance: NA
d_gene: NA
v_gene: TRBV5-1

CDR3nt: TGTGCCAGCAGCGTAGCGGGGGCCCACACAGATACGCAGTATTTT
CDR3aa: CASSVAGAHTDTQYF
j_gene: TRBJ2-3
abundance: few
d_gene: NA
v_gene: TRBV9

CDR3nt: TGTGCCAGCAGCTTGGTTGAGCGGGGGGTCGCAGATACGCAGTATTTT
CDR3aa: CASSLVERGVADTQYF
j_gene: TRBJ2-3
abundance: NA
d_gene: TRBD2
v_gene: TRBV11-2

CDR3nt: TGCAGCGTTGAAGGGACAGCCCATGAGCAGTTCTTC
CDR3aa: CSVEGTAHEQFF
j_gene: TRBJ2-1
abundance: many
d_gene: NA
v_gene: TRBV29-1

CDR3nt: TGTGCCAGCTTACAGGGGGCCTTTCAAGAGACCCAGTACTTC
CDR3aa: CASLQGAFQETQYF
j_gene: TRBJ2-5
abundance: many
d_gene: TRBD1
v_gene: TRBV6-1

CDR3nt: TGTGCCAGCAGCTTAAACCATCCCAGCTCCTACAATGAGCAGTTCTTC
CDR3aa: CASSLNHPSSYNEQFF
j_gene: TRBJ2-1
abundance: few
d_gene: NA
v_gene: TRBV7-3

CDR3nt: TGTGCCAGCAGCCAATCTTTAGGGGCGGGCGCCTCTGATGAGCAGTTCTTC
CDR3aa: CASSQSLGAGASDEQFF
j_gene: TRBJ2-1
abundance: few
d_gene: NA
v_gene: TRBV4-2

CDR3nt: TGTGCCAGCAGTTCGGACAGGGTGAGGGAAAAACTGTTTTTT
CDR3aa: CASSSDRVREKLFF
j_gene: TRBJ1-4
abundance: NA
d_gene: TRBD1
v_gene: TRBV12-3/TRBV12-4

CDR3nt: TGCAGTGCCCAAGGGACTAGCGACTACGAGCAGTACTTC
CDR3aa: CSAQGTSDYEQYF
j_gene: TRBJ2-7
abundance: many
d_gene: TRBD2
v_gene: TRBV20-1

CDR3nt: TGCAGTGCTAGAGATCCAGACAGGGCCACTGAAGCTTTCTTT
CDR3aa: CSARDPDRATEAFF
j_gene: TRBJ1-1
abundance: many
d_gene: TRBD1
v_gene: TRBV20-1

CDR3nt: TGTGCCAGCAGCTCGTTACTAGCGGGAGGGCCTTCGGATGAGCAGTTCTTC
CDR3aa: CASSSLLAGGPSDEQFF
j_gene: TRBJ2-1
abundance: few
d_gene: TRBD2
v_gene: TRBV7-2